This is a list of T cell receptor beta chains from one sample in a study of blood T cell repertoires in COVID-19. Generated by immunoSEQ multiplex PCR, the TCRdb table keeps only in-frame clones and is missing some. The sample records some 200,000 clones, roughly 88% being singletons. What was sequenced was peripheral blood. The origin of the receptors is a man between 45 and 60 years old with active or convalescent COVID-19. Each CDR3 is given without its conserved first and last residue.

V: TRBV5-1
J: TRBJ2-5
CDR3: ASSVGLAAFNQETQY

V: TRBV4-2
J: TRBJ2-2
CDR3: ASSQDSGGTGELF

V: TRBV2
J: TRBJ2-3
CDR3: ASSEPRGSGSFTDTQY

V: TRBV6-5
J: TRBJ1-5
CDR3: ASSYSGGRRNQPQH

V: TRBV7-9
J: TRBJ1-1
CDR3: ASSLAGTGTEAF

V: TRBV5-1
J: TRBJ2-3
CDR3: ASSLRLAMSTDTQY

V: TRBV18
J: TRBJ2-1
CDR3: ASSPRVADLYNEQF

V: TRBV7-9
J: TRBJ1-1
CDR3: ASSLAADTEAF

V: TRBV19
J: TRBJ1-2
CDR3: ASNKPSGHPYGYT

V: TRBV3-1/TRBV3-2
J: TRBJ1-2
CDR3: ASSQDSPSYGYT